This TCR beta chain was identified in a study of Ad26.COV2.S vaccination and SARS-CoV-2 variants. Study details: Donor was in the COV1001 Ad26.COV2.S trial arm. Notes on the study in general: Among vaccine recipients, spike-specific TCR breadth exceeded that of placebo recipients.

For this clone: Its antigen is not identified.

The data were produced by immunoSEQ multiplex PCR, yet TCRdb's version contains in-frame clones alone and is incomplete. Of some 370,000 clones listed, about four fifths are singletons. Trimming left V 3 bases short and J 2 bases short, with 11 bases between. Germline CDR1 SGHVS, CDR2 FQNEAQ. The CDR3 consists of 14 residues. Stated treatment: approximately 18 received Ad26.COV2.S at low or high dose, single or two shots; several received placebo; per-sample allocation not given. After the first vaccine or placebo injection, samples were drawn on day 63. The chain employs TRBV7-8 and TRBJ2-7; TRBD1 might be the D (5 bases). This TCR derives from a person between 18 and 60 years old who received the Ad26.COV2.S COVID-19 vaccine or a placebo. The sample in question was peripheral blood, obtained in a trial of Ad26.COV2.S vaccine versus placebo. The CDR3 sequence is CASSLRQSPYEQYF. Here the CDR3 DNA reads TGTGCCAGCAGCTTGAGACAGTCCCCCTACGAGCAGTACTTC.